The present T cell receptor (beta chain) was sequenced within a study of T cell responses to AZD1222 COVID-19 vaccine. Study-level information: It was second doses at about 4 or about 12 weeks that were pooled.

Remarks on this clone: The antigen is undetermined.

TCRdb keeps only in-frame clones here, not all; method: immunoSEQ multiplex PCR. The sample shows 70,000 to 90,000 clones, roughly 87% of them seen only once. Whole-study results and caveats: Donors, mostly white British, included more females; clonal diversity was possibly underestimated. Elevations in Spike-specific TCR breadth and depth followed administration of two AZD1222 doses. Unmutated regions of variants are reportedly targeted by nearly half of spike-specific TCRs.

Trimming cost V 4 bases and J 2 bases, with 15 bases left between them. The length of the CDR3 is 16 residues. The germline CDR1 and CDR2 sequences are LNHDA and SQIVND (reference sequence). Material: peripheral blood, obtained on day 0 of AZD1222 vaccination. The V and J genes are TRBV19 and TRBJ1-5, with D possibly being TRBD1 (5 bases). This sequence was found in an adult in good health. The CDR3, as DNA: TGTGCCAGTAGTACCCCCCGGGGGATGGGCAATCAGCCCCAGCATTTT. This sequence encodes CASSTPRGMGNQPQHF.